This T cell receptor (beta chain) was recovered during a study of CXCR3-negative and CXCR3-positive naive CD8 T cells. Study findings and constraints: Similar TRBV-TRBJ gene usage was seen in naive CXCR3-negative and CXCR3-positive cells, but not in memory cells. Researchers report that CXCR3-positive naive cells carry more hydrophobic TRB CDR3s than CXCR3-negative naive cells.

5' RACE with UMI labels generated the TRB cDNA libraries. No DNA is given; TCRdb re-called the 5' RACE reads and lists each CDR3 protein once. In all, the sample yields 130,000 to 150,000 distinct CDR3 sequences. Germline CDR1 and CDR2: GTSNPN and SVGIG (reference sequence). There are 15 residues in the CDR3. CD45RO-CCR7+CD27+CD95- expression identified naive CD8+ T cells. As regards this clonotype: Antigen unknown.

This chain links TRBV30 with TRBJ2-1; the D gene TCRdb calls, TRBD1, cannot be checked with no DNA. The source material was naive CXCR3+ CD8+ T cells from blood. The subset: CD45RO-CCR7+CD27+CD95- naive CD8+ T cells expressing CXCR3 (TNR3+). This receptor was identified in a human donor in good health. Some clones in this sample may be carry-over from other donors' samples. CDR3 loop: CAWSVPGLGNNEQFF.